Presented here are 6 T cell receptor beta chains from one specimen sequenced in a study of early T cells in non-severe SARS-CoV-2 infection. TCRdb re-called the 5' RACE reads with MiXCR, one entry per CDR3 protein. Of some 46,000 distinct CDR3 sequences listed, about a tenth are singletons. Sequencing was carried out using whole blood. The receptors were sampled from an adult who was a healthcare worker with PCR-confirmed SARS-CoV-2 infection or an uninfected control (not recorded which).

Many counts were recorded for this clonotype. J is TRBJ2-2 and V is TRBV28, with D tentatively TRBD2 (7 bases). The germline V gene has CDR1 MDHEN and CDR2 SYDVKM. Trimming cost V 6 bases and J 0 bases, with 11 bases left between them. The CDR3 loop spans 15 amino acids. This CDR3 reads CASRGGGANTGELFF. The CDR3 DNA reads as TGTGCCAGCAGAGGGGGGGGCGCGAACACCGGGGAGCTGTTTTTT.

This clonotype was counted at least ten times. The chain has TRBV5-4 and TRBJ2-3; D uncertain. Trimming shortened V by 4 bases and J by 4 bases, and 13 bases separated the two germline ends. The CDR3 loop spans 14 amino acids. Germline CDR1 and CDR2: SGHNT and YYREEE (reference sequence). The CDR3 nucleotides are TGTGCCAGCAGCAGGCCAGCCTTAGCAGATACGCAGTATTTT. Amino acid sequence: CASSRPALADTQYF.

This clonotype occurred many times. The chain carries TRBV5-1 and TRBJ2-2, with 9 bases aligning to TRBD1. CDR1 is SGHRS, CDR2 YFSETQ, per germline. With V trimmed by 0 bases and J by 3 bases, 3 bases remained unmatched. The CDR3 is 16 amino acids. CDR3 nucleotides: TGCGCCAGCAGCTTGGACAGGGGGCAATACACCGGGGAGCTGTTTTTT. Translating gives CASSLDRGQYTGELFF.

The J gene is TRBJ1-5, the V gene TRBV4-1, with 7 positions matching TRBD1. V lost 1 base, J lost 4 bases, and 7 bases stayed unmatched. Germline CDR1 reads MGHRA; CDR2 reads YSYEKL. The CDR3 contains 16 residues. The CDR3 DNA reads TGCGCCAGCAGCCAAGTACCGGTGGGACAGAATCAGCCCCAGCATTTT. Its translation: CASSQVPVGQNQPQHF.

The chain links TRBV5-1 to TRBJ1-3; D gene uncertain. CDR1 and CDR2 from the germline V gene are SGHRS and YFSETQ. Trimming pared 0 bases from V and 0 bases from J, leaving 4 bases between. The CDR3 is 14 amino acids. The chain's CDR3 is CASSLDSSGNTIYF. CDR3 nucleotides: TGCGCCAGCAGCTTGGACTCCTCTGGAAACACCATATATTTT.

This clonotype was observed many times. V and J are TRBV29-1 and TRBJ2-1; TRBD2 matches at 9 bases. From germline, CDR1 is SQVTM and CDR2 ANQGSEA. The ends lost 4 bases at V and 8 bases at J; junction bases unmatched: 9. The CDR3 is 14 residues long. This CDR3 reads CSVAMASGTDEQFF. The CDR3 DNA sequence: TGCAGCGTTGCCATGGCTAGCGGGACGGATGAGCAGTTCTTC.